This T cell receptor (beta chain) appears in the sequencing data of a study of cytomegalovirus exposure and HLA in healthy donors. Method: immunoSEQ multiplex PCR; TCRdb's copy keeps in-frame clones and lacks some. The sample yields 120,000 to 150,000 clones, 85% to 90% seen once. The CDR3 sequence is 15 residues long. Germline lookup yields CDR1 SGHTA and CDR2 FQGNSA. The junction had 9 bases not matched to a gene; V was cut back by 5 bases and J by 3 bases. The source of this sequence is a young woman in good health and CMV-seropositive. Sample: PBMCs. V and J are TRBV7-2 and TRBJ2-7; TRBD1 aligns across 8 bases. The CDR3 protein is CASSPTWTGNYEQYF. DNA for the CDR3: TGTGCCAGCAGCCCGACATGGACAGGGAACTACGAGCAGTACTTC.